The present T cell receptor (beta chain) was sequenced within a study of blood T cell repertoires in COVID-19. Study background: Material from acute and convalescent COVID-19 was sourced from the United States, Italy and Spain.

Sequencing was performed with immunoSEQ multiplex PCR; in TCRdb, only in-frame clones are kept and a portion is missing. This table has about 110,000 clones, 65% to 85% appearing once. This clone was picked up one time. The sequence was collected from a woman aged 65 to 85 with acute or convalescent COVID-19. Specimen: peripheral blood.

The CDR3 region has the DNA TGTGCCAGCATTCTCGACAGTCATAGCAATCAGCCCCAGCATTTT. It translates to CASILDSHSNQPQHF. The chain uses TRBV6-5 and TRBJ1-5, with D perhaps matching TRBD1 (5 bases). Trimming cost V 7 bases and J 0 bases, with 13 bases left between them. This CDR3 has 15 residues. From germline, CDR1 is MNHEY and CDR2 SVGAGI.